This TCR beta chain is from a study of blood T cell repertoires in COVID-19. Here immunoSEQ multiplex PCR was the method, and the copy in TCRdb shows in-frame clones only, minus some. Among around 130,000 clones listed, 84% were seen once. The CDR3 consists of 15 residues. Germline CDR1 reads LGHNT; CDR2 reads FRNRAP. Trimming left V 6 bases short and J 0 bases short, with 14 bases between. Specimen: peripheral blood. The receptor's source is an older woman with acute or convalescent COVID-19. This chain links TRBV12-5 with TRBJ1-1, with D possibly matching TRBD1 (6 bases). Written as DNA, the CDR3 is TGTGCTAGTGGCCCCGGACAGCTGATGAACACTGAAGCTTTCTTT. Protein sequence: CASGPGQLMNTEAFF.